Listed below are T cell receptor beta chains from one sample, sequenced in a study of shared clonotypes between healthy human individuals. The repertoire was sequenced with immunoSEQ multiplex PCR; TCRdb's copy has only in-frame clones and lacks some. The table records roughly 1,100,000 clones, 65% to 80% of them present only once. Source material: memory CD4+ T cells sorted from blood. These receptors all stem from a man younger than 35 in good health. CDR3s include the opening cysteine and the closing phenylalanine or tryptophan. Each record gives: J gene, V gene, D gene, clone size, CDR3 protein, CDR3 DNA. D genes are given only for firm matches. The listing skips clone size in some rows; elsewhere it reads once, few, many or a size class.

j_gene: TRBJ2-1; v_gene: TRBV15; d_gene: NA; abundance: NA; CDR3aa: CATSRGGVSYNEQFF; CDR3nt: TGTGCCACCAGCAGAGGGGGGGTCTCCTACAATGAGCAGTTCTTC
j_gene: TRBJ1-1; v_gene: TRBV10-3; d_gene: TRBD1; abundance: few; CDR3aa: CATGAGGSEAFF; CDR3nt: TGTGCCACCGGAGCAGGGGGGAGTGAAGCTTTCTTT
j_gene: TRBJ2-3; v_gene: TRBV7-2; d_gene: NA; abundance: NA; CDR3aa: CASSLVGARNTDTQYF; CDR3nt: TGTGCCAGCAGCTTAGTTGGGGCTAGGAACACAGATACGCAGTATTTT
j_gene: TRBJ1-3; v_gene: TRBV6-1; d_gene: NA; abundance: few; CDR3aa: CASSLMAASGNTIYF; CDR3nt: TGTGCCAGCAGTTTGATGGCAGCTTCTGGAAACACCATATATTTT
j_gene: TRBJ1-1; v_gene: TRBV19; d_gene: NA; abundance: NA; CDR3aa: CASTLHTSGINTEAFF; CDR3nt: TGTGCCAGTACACTCCACACGTCGGGAATTAACACTGAAGCTTTCTTT
j_gene: TRBJ2-7; v_gene: TRBV7-2; d_gene: NA; abundance: NA; CDR3aa: CASSRQYGAWSYEQYF; CDR3nt: TGTGCCAGCAGCCGACAGTACGGGGCTTGGTCCTACGAGCAGTACTTC
j_gene: TRBJ2-6; v_gene: TRBV7-2; d_gene: NA; abundance: NA; CDR3aa: CASSLGWSNVLTF; CDR3nt: TGTGCCAGCAGCTTAGGTTGGTCCAACGTCCTGACTTTC
j_gene: TRBJ2-3; v_gene: TRBV6-5; d_gene: NA; abundance: NA; CDR3aa: CASRGRPEFDTQYF; CDR3nt: TGTGCCAGCAGAGGACGCCCGGAGTTTGATACGCAGTATTTT
j_gene: TRBJ1-6; v_gene: TRBV28; d_gene: NA; abundance: NA; CDR3aa: CASSLSQLNSPLHF; CDR3nt: TGTGCCAGCAGTTTATCACAGCTGAATTCACCCCTCCACTTT
j_gene: TRBJ2-4; v_gene: TRBV30; d_gene: NA; abundance: NA; CDR3aa: CAWTPAVLLAKNIQYF; CDR3nt: TGTGCCTGGACCCCGGCGGTTCTACTAGCCAAAAACATTCAGTACTTC
j_gene: TRBJ2-4; v_gene: TRBV7-8; d_gene: NA; abundance: NA; CDR3aa: CASSPEGALAKNIQYF; CDR3nt: TGTGCCAGCAGCCCGGAGGGCGCTCTAGCCAAAAACATTCAGTACTTC
j_gene: TRBJ1-1; v_gene: TRBV27; d_gene: NA; abundance: NA; CDR3aa: CASSPRENTEAFF; CDR3nt: TGTGCCAGCAGTCCCAGGGAGAACACTGAAGCTTTCTTT
j_gene: TRBJ2-2; v_gene: TRBV6-1; d_gene: NA; abundance: NA; CDR3aa: CASSLDQNTGELFF; CDR3nt: TGTGCCAGCAGTCTTGACCAGAACACCGGGGAGCTGTTTTTT
j_gene: TRBJ2-7; v_gene: TRBV28; d_gene: TRBD1; abundance: NA; CDR3aa: CASRGQGSYEQYF; CDR3nt: TGTGCCAGTAGGGGACAGGGATCCTACGAGCAGTACTTC
j_gene: TRBJ1-3; v_gene: TRBV9; d_gene: NA; abundance: NA; CDR3aa: CASSVAGNPGNTIYF; CDR3nt: TGTGCCAGCAGCGTAGCAGGGAACCCTGGAAACACCATATATTTT
j_gene: TRBJ1-3; v_gene: TRBV30; d_gene: NA; abundance: NA; CDR3aa: CAWRRSSGNTIYF; CDR3nt: TGTGCCTGGAGGAGGAGCTCTGGAAACACCATATATTTT
j_gene: TRBJ2-1; v_gene: TRBV10-2; d_gene: TRBD2; abundance: NA; CDR3aa: CASGEQAGAAREQFF; CDR3nt: TGCGCCAGCGGAGAACAAGCGGGGGCCGCGAGGGAGCAGTTCTTC
j_gene: TRBJ1-2; v_gene: TRBV28; d_gene: NA; abundance: NA; CDR3aa: CASSQDSSYGYTF; CDR3nt: TGTGCCAGCAGCCAGGACAGTAGCTATGGCTACACCTTC
j_gene: TRBJ2-7; v_gene: TRBV7-2; d_gene: TRBD1; abundance: NA; CDR3aa: CASSSDRGYEQYF; CDR3nt: TGTGCCAGCAGCTCGGACAGGGGCTACGAGCAGTACTTC
j_gene: TRBJ1-1; v_gene: TRBV18; d_gene: NA; abundance: few; CDR3aa: CASSLTLGQNTEAFF; CDR3nt: TGTGCCAGCTCACTGACATTAGGACAGAACACTGAAGCTTTCTTT
j_gene: TRBJ2-7; v_gene: TRBV27; d_gene: TRBD2; abundance: NA; CDR3aa: CASSRAASGSYEQYF; CDR3nt: TGTGCCAGCAGCCGGGCGGCTAGCGGTTCCTACGAGCAGTACTTC
j_gene: TRBJ2-5; v_gene: TRBV5-1; d_gene: NA; abundance: few; CDR3aa: CASSWGDSRETQYF; CDR3nt: TGCGCCAGCAGCTGGGGGGACTCAAGGGAGACCCAGTACTTC